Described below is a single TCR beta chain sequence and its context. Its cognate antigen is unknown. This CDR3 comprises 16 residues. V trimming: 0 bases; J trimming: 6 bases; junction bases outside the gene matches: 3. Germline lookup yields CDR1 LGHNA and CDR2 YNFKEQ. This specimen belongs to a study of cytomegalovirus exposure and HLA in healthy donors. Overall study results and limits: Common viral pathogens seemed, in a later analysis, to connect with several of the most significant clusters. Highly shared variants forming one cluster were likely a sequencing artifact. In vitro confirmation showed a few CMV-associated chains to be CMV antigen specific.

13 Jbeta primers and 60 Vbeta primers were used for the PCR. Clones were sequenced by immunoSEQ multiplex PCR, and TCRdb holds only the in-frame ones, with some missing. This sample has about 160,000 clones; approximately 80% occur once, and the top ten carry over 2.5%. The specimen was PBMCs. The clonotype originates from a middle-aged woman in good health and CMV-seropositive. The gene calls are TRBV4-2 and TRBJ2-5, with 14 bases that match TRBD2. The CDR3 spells CASSQEGTSGRQTQYF. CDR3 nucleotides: TGTGCCAGCAGCCAAGAAGGGACTAGCGGGAGACAGACCCAGTACTTC.